What follows is one TCR beta chain and its context. Its specificity is unknown. The data originate from a study of CD8 T cells in ankylosing spondylitis. General observations from the study: In synovial fluid and blood from reactive arthritis, some motif variants were previously reported. A TCR beta motif of several highly homologous variants seemed to mark ankylosing spondylitis blood. The study looked at matched synovial fluid samples from ankylosing spondylitis patients. Disease-linked clones were reported to be significantly enriched there. As for the disease-linked clones, they showed a CD8+ phenotype and occurred at relatively low frequencies in peripheral blood.

Germline V gene sequence: CDR1 KGHDR, CDR2 SFDVKD. V was cut by 7 bases and J by 3 bases, with 10 bases left in between. The CDR3 runs to 13 residues. 5'-RACE, quantitative and with molecular barcodes, yielded the TCR beta libraries. MiXCR, applied by TCRdb to the 5' RACE reads, yields one record per CDR3 protein. The sample holds hundreds of thousands of distinct CDR3 sequences, about 24% seen once. The sequence derives from a male donor with ankylosing spondylitis. The rearrangement links TRBV24-1 to TRBJ2-3; D is uncertain. The sample taken for sequencing was blood, either unsorted or a sorted T cell fraction (not recorded which). The CDR3 region is CATSPDRTDTQYF. The CDR3 DNA reads TGTGCCACCAGCCCGGACCGGACAGATACGCAGTATTTT.